This T cell receptor beta chain is drawn from a study of regulatory T cells in long-lasting Graves disease. A word on this clonotype: One base away lies a much larger clone, so this may be a sequencing read error.

Time point specified: newly diagnosed GD, antithyroid drugs for less than 3 months. There was RNA extracted from PBMCs, and the TCR library was made from it. Under American Thyroid Association guidelines, Graves' disease was diagnosed. According to the study, TCR beta libraries were built with iRepertoire HTBI primers and CDR3-region Arm-PCR. TCRdb redid the calling of the multiplex PCR reads with MiXCR, one entry per CDR3 protein. The sample lists 360,000 or so distinct CDR3 sequences, roughly 12% occurring once. This CDR3 has 12 amino acids. From germline, CDR1 is SQVTM and CDR2 ANQGSEA. The same specimen was also included in a second study, on T cells in Graves' hyperthyroidism and ophthalmopathy. According to that study: The authors' 13 V-J model separated ophthalmopathy from stable hyperthyroidism.

The input for sequencing was peripheral blood mononuclear cells (PBMCs), taken at new diagnosis, from a patient treated with antithyroid drugs. The clonotype was recovered from a woman between 18 and 29 years old with Graves disease. The chain employs TRBV29-1 and TRBJ2-5; no clear D. The CDR3 nucleotides are TGCTGCGGATCAAAGCTAAGTGAGACCCAGTACTTC. Protein product: CCGSKLSETQYF.